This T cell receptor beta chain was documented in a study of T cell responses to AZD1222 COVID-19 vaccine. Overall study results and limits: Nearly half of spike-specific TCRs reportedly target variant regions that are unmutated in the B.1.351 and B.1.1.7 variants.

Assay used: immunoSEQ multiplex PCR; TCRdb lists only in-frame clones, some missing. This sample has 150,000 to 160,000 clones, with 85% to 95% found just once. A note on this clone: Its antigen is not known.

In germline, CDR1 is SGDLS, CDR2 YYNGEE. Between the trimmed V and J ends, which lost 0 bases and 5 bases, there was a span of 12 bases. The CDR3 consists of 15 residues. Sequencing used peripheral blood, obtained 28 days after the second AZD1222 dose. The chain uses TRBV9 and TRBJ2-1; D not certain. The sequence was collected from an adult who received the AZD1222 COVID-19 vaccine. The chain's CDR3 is CASSVVTRRHNEQFF. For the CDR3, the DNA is TGTGCCAGCAGCGTAGTCACAAGACGGCACAATGAGCAGTTCTTC.